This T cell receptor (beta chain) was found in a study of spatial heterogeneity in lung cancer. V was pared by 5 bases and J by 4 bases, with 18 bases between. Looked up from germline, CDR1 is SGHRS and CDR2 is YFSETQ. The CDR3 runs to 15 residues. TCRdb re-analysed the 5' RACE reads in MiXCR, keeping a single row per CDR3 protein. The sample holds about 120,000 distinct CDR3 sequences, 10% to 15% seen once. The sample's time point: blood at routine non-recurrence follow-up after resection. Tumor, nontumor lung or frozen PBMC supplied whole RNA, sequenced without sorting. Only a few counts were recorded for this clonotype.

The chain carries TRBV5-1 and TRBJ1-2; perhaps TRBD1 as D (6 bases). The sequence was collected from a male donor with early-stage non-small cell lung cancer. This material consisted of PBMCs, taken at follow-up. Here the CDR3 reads CASSPSPTRGYGYTF. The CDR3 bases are TGCGCCAGCAGTCCGAGCCCGACCAGGGGCTATGGCTACACCTTC.